This T cell receptor (beta chain) appears in the sequencing data of a study of Ad26.COV2.S vaccination and SARS-CoV-2 variants. Broader study findings: Recipients of either vaccine or placebo displayed similar breadth of non-spike TCRs.

Looked up from germline, CDR1 is SGHVS and CDR2 is FQNEAQ. CDR3 length: 11 amino acids. V was clipped by 9 bases and J by 2 bases, with 7 bases between them. Treatment described: around 19 received Ad26.COV2.S at low or high dose, single or two shots; 5 received placebo; per-sample allocation not given. Material that was analyzed had been drawn on day 63 after the first vaccine or placebo injection. Concerning this clone itself: What it binds is unknown.

Clones were read by immunoSEQ multiplex PCR, and TCRdb kept only the in-frame ones, dropping some. This repertoire shows about 680,000 clones, about 90% found once; its top ten account for around 1.5%. This sequence joins TRBV7-8 and TRBJ1-1; maybe TRBD1 (5 bases). The receptor was derived from a person aged 18-60 years who received the Ad26.COV2.S COVID-19 vaccine or a placebo. The specimen was peripheral blood, collected in a trial of Ad26.COV2.S vaccine versus placebo. The CDR3 region has the DNA TGTGCCAGTACAGGAAACACTGAAGCTTTCTTT. This sequence encodes CASTGNTEAFF.